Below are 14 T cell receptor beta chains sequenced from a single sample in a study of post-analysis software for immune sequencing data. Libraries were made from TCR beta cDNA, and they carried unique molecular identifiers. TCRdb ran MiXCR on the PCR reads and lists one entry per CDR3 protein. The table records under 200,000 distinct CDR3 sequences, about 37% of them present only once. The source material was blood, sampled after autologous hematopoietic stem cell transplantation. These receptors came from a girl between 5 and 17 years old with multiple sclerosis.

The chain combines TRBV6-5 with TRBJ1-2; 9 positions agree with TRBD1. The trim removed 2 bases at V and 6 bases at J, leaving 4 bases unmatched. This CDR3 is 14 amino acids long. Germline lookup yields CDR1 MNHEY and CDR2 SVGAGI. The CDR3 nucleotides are TGTGCCAGCAGTTACGCGGGGGACAGGGATGGCTACACCTTC. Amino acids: CASSYAGDRDGYTF.

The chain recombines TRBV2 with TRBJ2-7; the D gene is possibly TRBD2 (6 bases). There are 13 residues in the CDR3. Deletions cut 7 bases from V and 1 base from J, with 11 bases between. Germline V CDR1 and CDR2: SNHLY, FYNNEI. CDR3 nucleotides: TGTGCCAGCAACCTACTAGCTTCCTACGAGCAGTACTTC. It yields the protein CASNLLASYEQYF.

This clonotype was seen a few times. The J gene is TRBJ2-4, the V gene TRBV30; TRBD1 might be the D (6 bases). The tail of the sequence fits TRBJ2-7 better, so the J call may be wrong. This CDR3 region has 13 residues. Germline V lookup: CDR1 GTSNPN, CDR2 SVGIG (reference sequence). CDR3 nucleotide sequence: TGTGCCTGGAGTTGGGCAGGGGCGGGCGAGCAGTACTTC. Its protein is CAWSWAGAGEQYF.

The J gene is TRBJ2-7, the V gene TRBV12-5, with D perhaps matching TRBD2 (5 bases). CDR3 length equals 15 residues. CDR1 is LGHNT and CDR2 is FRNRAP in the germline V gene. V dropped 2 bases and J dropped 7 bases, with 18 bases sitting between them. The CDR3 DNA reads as TGTGCTAGTGGTTTGTCCCGAGGACTTGTCCCGGAGCAGTACTTC. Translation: CASGLSRGLVPEQYF. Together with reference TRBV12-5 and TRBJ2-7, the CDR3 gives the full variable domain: DARVTQTPRHKVTEMGQEVTMRCQPILGHNTVFWYRQTMMQGLELLAYFRNRAPLDDSGMPKDRFSAEMPDATLATLKIQPSEPRDSAVYFCASGLSRGLVPEQYFGPGTRLTVT.

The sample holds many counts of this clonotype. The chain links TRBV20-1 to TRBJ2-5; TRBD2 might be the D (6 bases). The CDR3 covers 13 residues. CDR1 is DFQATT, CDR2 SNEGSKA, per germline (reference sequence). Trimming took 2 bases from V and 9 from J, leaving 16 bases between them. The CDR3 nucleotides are TGCAGTGCTAGAAACGGCGAGACGGGGGCCCAGTACTTC. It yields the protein CSARNGETGAQYF.

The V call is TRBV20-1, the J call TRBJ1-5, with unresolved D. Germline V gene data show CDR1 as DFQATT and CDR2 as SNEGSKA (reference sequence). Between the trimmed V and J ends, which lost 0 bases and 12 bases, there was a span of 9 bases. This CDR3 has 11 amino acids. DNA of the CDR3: TGCAGTGCTAGAGAGGCTCTTATCCAGCATTTT. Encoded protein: CSAREALIQHF.

CDR3 in amino acids: CSVEESGTADTQYF. The CDR3, as DNA: TGCAGCGTTGAAGAGAGTGGAACGGCAGATACGCAGTATTTT. The chain uses TRBV29-1 and TRBJ2-3; no clear D. CDR1 is SQVTM and CDR2 is ANQGSEA in the germline V gene. The V and J ends lost 0 bases and 4 bases respectively, with 11 bases between them. CDR3 length equals 14 residues.

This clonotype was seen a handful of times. CDR3 protein: CASSSKRFGSTDTQYF. CDR3 DNA sequence: TGTGCCAGCAGCTCAAAGCGGTTCGGAAGCACAGATACGCAGTATTTT. This rearrangement joins TRBV7-8 to TRBJ2-3; perhaps TRBD2 as D (5 bases). In germline, CDR1 is SGHVS, CDR2 FQNEAQ. Between the trimmed V and J ends, which lost 4 bases and 0 bases, there was a span of 14 bases. This CDR3 is 16 amino acids long. The full variable domain, rest sourced from reference TRBV7-8 and TRBJ2-3, is GAGVSQSPRYKVAKRGQDVALRCDPISGHVSLFWYQQALGQGPEFLTYFQNEAQLDKSGLPSDRFFAERPEGSVSTLKIQRTQQEDSAVYLCASSSKRFGSTDTQYFGPGTRLTVL.

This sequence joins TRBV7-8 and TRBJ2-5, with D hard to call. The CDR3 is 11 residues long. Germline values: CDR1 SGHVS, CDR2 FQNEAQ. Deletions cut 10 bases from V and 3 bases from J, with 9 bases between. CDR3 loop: CAIHPKETQYF. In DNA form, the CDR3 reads TGTGCCATCCACCCAAAAGAGACCCAGTACTTC.

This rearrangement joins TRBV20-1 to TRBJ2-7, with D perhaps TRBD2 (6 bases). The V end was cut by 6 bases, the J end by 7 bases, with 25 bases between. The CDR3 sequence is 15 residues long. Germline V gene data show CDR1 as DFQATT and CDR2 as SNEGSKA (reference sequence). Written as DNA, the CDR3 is TGCAGTGCCCCAAGTGGGGACTTCAACTACAATGAGCAGTACTTC. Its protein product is CSAPSGDFNYNEQYF.

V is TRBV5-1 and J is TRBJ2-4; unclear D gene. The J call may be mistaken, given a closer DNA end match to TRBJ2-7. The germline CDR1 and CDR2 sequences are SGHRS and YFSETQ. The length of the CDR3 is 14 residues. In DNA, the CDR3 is TGCGCCAGCAGCTTGGGCAGTTTCCTCTACGAGCAGTACTTC. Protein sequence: CASSLGSFLYEQYF.

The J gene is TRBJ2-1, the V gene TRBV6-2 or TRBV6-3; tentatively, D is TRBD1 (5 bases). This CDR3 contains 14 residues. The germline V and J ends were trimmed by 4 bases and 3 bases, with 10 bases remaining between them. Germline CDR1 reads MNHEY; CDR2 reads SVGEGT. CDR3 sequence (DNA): TGTGCCAGCAGTTTCAGGGTGGACTACAATGAGCAGTTCTTC. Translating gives CASSFRVDYNEQFF.

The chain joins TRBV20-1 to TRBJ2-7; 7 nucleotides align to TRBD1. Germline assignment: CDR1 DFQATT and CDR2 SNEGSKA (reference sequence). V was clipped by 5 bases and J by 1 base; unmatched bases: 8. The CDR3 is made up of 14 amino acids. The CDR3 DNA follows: TGCAGTGCTGGCCACAGCAGGGGGTCCTACGAGCAGTACTTC. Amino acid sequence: CSAGHSRGSYEQYF.

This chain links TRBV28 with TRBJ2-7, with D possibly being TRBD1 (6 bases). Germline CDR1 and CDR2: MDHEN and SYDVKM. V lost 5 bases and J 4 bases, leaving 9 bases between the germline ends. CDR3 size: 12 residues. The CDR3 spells CASSGQTYEQYF. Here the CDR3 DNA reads TGTGCCAGCAGTGGACAGACATACGAGCAGTACTTC.